Shown below are 28 T cell receptor beta chains from a single sample sequenced in a study of response to subunit inactivated influenza vaccine. TCRdb redid the calling of the RT-PCR reads with MiXCR, one entry per CDR3 protein. The sample contains 290,000 or so distinct CDR3 sequences, about 20% of which appear only once. The source was PBMCs from blood, collected 21 months after vaccination. The receptors stem from a man aged 45-69 years who received an inactivated influenza vaccine.

This sequence joins TRBV15 and TRBJ2-1, with TRBD2 identical over 8 bases. The germline V gene has CDR1 LNHNV and CDR2 YYDKDF (reference sequence). The V and J ends lost 3 bases and 2 bases, in that order; junction bases with no gene match: 6. The CDR3 is 16 amino acids. The CDR3 bases are TGTGCCACCAGCAGTAGCGGGACCTCCACCTACAATGAGCAGTTCTTC. Its translation: CATSSSGTSTYNEQFF.

The genes are TRBV9 and TRBJ2-1; the D is unclear. The CDR3 covers 16 residues. The germline V gene has CDR1 SGDLS and CDR2 YYNGEE. Trimming removed 0 bases from V and 3 bases from J, with 13 bases in between. CDR3 DNA: TGTGCCAGCAGCGTAGTAGTTGGCCCTGTCTACAATGAGCAGTTCTTC. Protein: CASSVVVGPVYNEQFF.

Of note for this clonotype: This likely comes from a read error, as the CDR3 has no conserved phenylalanine or tryptophan at its end. This rearrangement joins TRBV5-1 to TRBJ1-4; unclear D gene. V was clipped by 3 bases and J by 0 bases, with 9 bases between them. This CDR3 is built from 15 residues. Germline loops: CDR1 SGHRS, CDR2 YFSETQ. The CDR3, as DNA: TGCGCCAGCAGCTCCGGACGGACAACTAATGAAAAACTGTTTGTT. It is translated as CASSSGRTTNEKLFV.

This clonotype showed up just once. The chain couples TRBV4-2 to TRBJ2-7; D is unclear. CDR3 length equals 13 residues. CDR1 LGHNA and CDR2 YNFKEQ come from the germline V gene. The ends were cut back, 0 bases at V and 3 bases at J, with 6 bases in the middle. Here the CDR3 DNA reads TGTGCCAGCAGCCAAGATCAGAACTACGAGCAGTACTTC. Translating gives CASSQDQNYEQYF.

This clonotype was found a few times. The chain couples TRBV18 to TRBJ1-1; the D is unclear. Per germline, CDR1 KGHSH and CDR2 LQKENI. V lost 4 bases, J lost 1 base, and 10 bases lay in between. This CDR3 is built from 14 residues. The CDR3 bases are TGTGCCAGCTCACGCCAGTCGGAGAACACTGAAGCTTTCTTT. Encoded protein: CASSRQSENTEAFF.

V usage is TRBV6-2 or TRBV6-3 and J usage is TRBJ2-7; D is unresolved. CDR3 length: 12 amino acids. Germline CDR1 is MNHEY and CDR2 is SVGEGT. Trimming left V 1 base short and J 6 bases short, with 7 bases between. The CDR3 loop is CASSYLSVEQYF. As DNA, the CDR3 is TGTGCCAGCAGTTACTTGTCGGTCGAGCAGTACTTC.

The CDR3 nucleotides are TGTGCCAGCAGCGCTACTAGCGGGAGAGGCAATGAGCAGTTCTTC. Residues: CASSATSGRGNEQFF. V usage is TRBV7-2 and J usage is TRBJ2-1, with 11 bases identical to TRBD2. This CDR3 is 15 amino acids long. The junction had 6 bases not matched to a gene; V was cut back by 5 bases and J by 6 bases. In germline, CDR1 is SGHTA, CDR2 FQGNSA.

The genes are TRBV3-1 and TRBJ2-1, with D perhaps TRBD2 (6 bases). Per the germline V gene, CDR1 is LGHDT and CDR2 is YNNKEL (reference sequence). The length of the CDR3 is 17 residues. Between the trimmed V and J ends, which lost 0 bases and 5 bases, there was a span of 17 bases. The CDR3 nucleotides read TGTGCCAGCAGCCAAGAGCGGCTAGCGCTTGGAAACAATGAGCAGTTCTTC. Protein: CASSQERLALGNNEQFF.

This clonotype showed up just a few times. The rearrangement joins TRBV4-2 to TRBJ1-3; the D gene is possibly TRBD1 (6 bases). The CDR3 loop spans 16 amino acids. Germline values: CDR1 LGHNA, CDR2 YNFKEQ. V gave up 0 bases and J gave up 6 bases, with 15 bases separating them. The CDR3 DNA reads as TGTGCCAGCAGCCAAGAATGGGCAGGGGTTGCAAACACCATATATTTT. Protein: CASSQEWAGVANTIYF.

The chain couples TRBV20-1 to TRBJ2-5, with TRBD2 matching 10 bases. After removal of 6 bases from V and 0 bases from J, the junction contained 10 bases not matched to a gene. CDR1 and CDR2 (germline): DFQATT, SNEGSKA (reference sequence). The CDR3 is made up of 16 amino acids. CDR3 DNA: TGCAGTGCAAACCCAGCTAGCGGGGGAAACCAAGAGACCCAGTACTTC. This encodes CSANPASGGNQETQYF.

This clonotype was seen a few times. The rearrangement joins TRBV6-1 to TRBJ2-4; 7 bases are shared with TRBD2. V lost 6 bases and J lost 3; bases outside the gene matches: 8. The CDR3 covers 15 residues. Germline CDR1 MNHNS, CDR2 SASEGT. CDR3 amino acids: CASSLGGPSKNIQYF. For the CDR3, the DNA is TGTGCCAGCAGCTTGGGAGGGCCGAGCAAAAACATTCAGTACTTC.

This chain joins TRBV23-1 and TRBJ2-7; 10 nucleotides line up with TRBD1. TRBV23-1 counts as an open reading frame of uncertain function. This CDR3 comprises 16 residues. Germline trimming cut 7 bases from V and 4 bases from J; bases unmatched to any gene: 13. CDR3: CASTLDEDRGIYEQYF. CDR3 nucleotides: TGCGCCAGCACCCTGGACGAGGACAGGGGGATTTACGAGCAGTACTTC.

The chain employs TRBV12-3 or TRBV12-4 and TRBJ2-3; perhaps TRBD1 as D (6 bases). Trimming stripped 5 bases from V and 7 bases from J, with 16 bases between. The CDR3 has 14 residues. The CDR3 reads CASSPNRALNTQYF. As DNA, the CDR3 is TGTGCCAGCAGTCCGAACAGGGCGCTAAATACGCAGTATTTT.

V usage is TRBV14 and J usage is TRBJ1-1; D might be TRBD1 (5 bases). Trimming left V 3 bases short and J 0 bases short, with 14 bases between. The length of the CDR3 is 16 residues. Germline-derived CDR1 and CDR2 are SGHDN and FVKESK. CDR3 amino acids: CASSQYAGTVNTEAFF. DNA of the CDR3: TGTGCCAGCAGCCAGTATGCCGGGACGGTGAACACTGAAGCTTTCTTT.

The chain links TRBV18 to TRBJ1-2; maybe TRBD1 (5 bases). CDR3 length: 21 amino acids. CDR1 is KGHSH, CDR2 LQKENI, per germline. Trimming pared 1 base from V and 4 bases from J, leaving 31 bases between. The CDR3 spells CASSPLISTKKGLIEGYGYTF. The CDR3 region has the DNA TGTGCCAGCTCACCACTGATCTCGACCAAAAAGGGGCTTATCGAGGGCTATGGCTACACCTTC.

The chain uses TRBV4-3 and TRBJ1-2, with D possibly being TRBD1 (5 bases). The CDR3 is 16 amino acids. Germline CDR1 is LGHNA and CDR2 is YSLEER. The V end lost 0 bases, the J end lost 5 bases, and 16 bases lay between the germline ends. Here the CDR3 reads CASSQDTQGPYYGYTF. In DNA form, the CDR3 reads TGCGCCAGCAGCCAAGATACTCAGGGACCCTATTATGGCTACACCTTC.

This clonotype appeared many times. The chain has TRBV2 and TRBJ2-1; the D is unclear. This CDR3 is built from 16 residues. Trimming took 7 bases from V and 6 from J, leaving 22 bases between them. Germline V gives CDR1 SNHLY, CDR2 FYNNEI. CDR3 in amino acids: CASKTRPWIMSNEQFF. The CDR3 DNA sequence: TGTGCCAGCAAGACGAGGCCGTGGATCATGTCCAATGAGCAGTTCTTC.

This clonotype was observed a few times. J is TRBJ2-7 and V is TRBV5-1; the D is unclear. Germline-derived CDR1 and CDR2 are SGHRS and YFSETQ. V shed 0 bases and J shed 2 bases, with 9 bases lying between them. The CDR3 contains 14 residues. The CDR3 sequence: CASSLGASTYEQYF. In DNA form, the CDR3 reads TGCGCCAGCAGCTTGGGGGCCTCGACCTACGAGCAGTACTTC.

The chain combines TRBV19 with TRBJ1-5, with no clear D. Germline V gene lookup returns CDR1 LNHDA and CDR2 SQIVND (reference sequence). V gave up 3 bases and J gave up 6 bases, with 9 bases separating them. This CDR3 region has 13 residues. The CDR3 spells CASSMPRGQPQHF. Here the CDR3 DNA reads TGTGCCAGTAGTATGCCCCGGGGTCAGCCCCAGCATTTT.

The chain couples TRBV9 to TRBJ2-1, with D unclear. The CDR3 runs 17 residues. CDR1 is SGDLS and CDR2 is YYNGEE in the germline V gene. V was clipped by 0 bases and J by 1 base, with 14 bases between them. In DNA, the CDR3 is TGTGCCAGCAGCGTAGGTGCAGGCGTCTTTTCCTACAATGAGCAGTTCTTC. Translated, it gives CASSVGAGVFSYNEQFF.

This clonotype was recorded many times. V and J are TRBV20-1 and TRBJ1-2; 11 bases match TRBD1. Germline CDR1 is DFQATT and CDR2 is SNEGSKA (reference sequence). This CDR3 is 15 amino acids long. The V segment lost 5 bases and the J segment 7 bases; nucleotides outside the gene matches: 12. The CDR3 DNA follows: TGCAGTGCTTATTTAATACGGACAGGGGGCGGTGGCTACACCTTC. As protein: CSAYLIRTGGGGYTF.

This clonotype was seen more than once but under ten times. The chain is built from TRBV19 and TRBJ1-5, with 9 bases that match TRBD1. CDR1 is LNHDA and CDR2 is SQIVND in the germline V gene (reference sequence). The CDR3 is 14 amino acids. V gave up 5 bases and J gave up 7 bases; unmatched junction bases: 6. CDR3 bases: TGTGCCAGTAGTCAGGGGACAGGGAGACAGCCCCAGCATTTT. Translating gives CASSQGTGRQPQHF.

At least ten counts were recorded for this clonotype. The genes are TRBV10-3 and TRBJ1-1; D not resolved. Germline CDR1 ENHRY, CDR2 SYGVKD. The length of the CDR3 is 15 residues. The V end was cut by 3 bases, the J end by 0 bases, with 11 bases between. CDR3 nucleotide sequence: TGTGCCATCAGTGAAGAGGGCCATATGAACACTGAAGCTTTCTTT. Encoded protein: CAISEEGHMNTEAFF.

V gene TRBV18 combines with J gene TRBJ2-1; 13 positions match TRBD2. The germline V gene encodes CDR1 KGHSH and CDR2 LQKENI. The CDR3 sequence is 16 residues long. The J segment lost 4 bases and the V segment lost 3 bases, leaving 3 bases of the junction unmatched. CDR3 coding DNA: TGTGCCAGCTCACCGGAGGGACTAGCGGGATACAATGAGCAGTTCTTC. This translates into CASSPEGLAGYNEQFF.

This clonotype showed up many times. The chain links TRBV29-1 to TRBJ2-3, with no clear D. This CDR3 is 13 amino acids long. The germline CDR1 and CDR2 sequences are SQVTM and ANQGSEA. V was pared by 3 bases and J by 0 bases, with 7 bases between. The CDR3 region has the DNA TGCAGCGTTGATGTGGCTAGCACAGATACGCAGTATTTT. Its translation is CSVDVASTDTQYF.

This clonotype was counted only a few times. This chain connects TRBV4-3 to TRBJ1-1; D possibly corresponds to TRBD1 (6 bases). With 0 bases removed from V and 4 bases from J, the gap between germline ends came to 21 bases. The CDR3 runs 18 residues. CDR1 is LGHNA, CDR2 YSLEER, per germline. The CDR3 sequence is CASSQDRLIGTSFTEAFF. The CDR3 DNA follows: TGCGCCAGCAGCCAAGATCGTCTAATCGGGACATCATTCACTGAAGCTTTCTTT.

This clonotype was seen ten or more times. This chain uses TRBV7-8 with TRBJ2-5, with D possibly being TRBD1 or TRBD2 (6 bases each). Germline V gene sequence: CDR1 SGHVS, CDR2 FQNEAQ. This CDR3 contains 15 residues. V was pared by 3 bases and J by 1 base, with 12 bases between. CDR3 coding DNA: TGTGCCAGCAGCTTTCCCGGGGGCGGCCAAGAGACCCAGTACTTC. Translating it yields CASSFPGGGQETQYF.

The table lists this clonotype with a few counts. The CDR3 protein is CASSVPDRGPANTEAFF. CDR3 DNA sequence: TGTGCCAGCAGTGTGCCGGACAGGGGGCCCGCGAACACTGAAGCTTTCTTT. The chain has TRBV6-1 and TRBJ1-1; 11 bases are shared with TRBD1. CDR1 and CDR2 (germline): MNHNS, SASEGT. V gave up 4 bases and J gave up 1 base; unmatched junction bases: 8. The CDR3 has 17 residues.